The present T cell receptor beta chain was sequenced within a study of T cell responses to AZD1222 COVID-19 vaccine (dated by TCRdb to about 2021). Study-level background: A total of 230 to 250 trial participants underwent TCR sequencing, of whom 200 to 220 received two doses of AZD1222 and some 26 received two doses of the MenACWY control vaccine. Enrollment into the trials was organized by age into subgroups of 18-55, 56-69 and 70-plus years, and those subgroups contained approximately 150, 30 and 60 TCR-sequenced participants, respectively.

Results the study describes overall, beyond this receptor: The vaccine-associated CD4 TCRs covered the entire spike protein, and the dominant responses fell in regions 160-218 and 743-854. Conclusions about previously exposed vaccinees are limited, since just six or seven AZD1222 recipients were seropositive for SARS-CoV-2 at baseline. Because no day 14 peak-response samples were available, repertoires were characterized only after the peak T cell response. Participants were mostly white British, with more females than males. The authors suggested clonal diversity may have been underestimated. The 56-69-year group was small, and its depth increase did not reach significance, likely because of low power. Reportedly, almost half of the unique spike-specific TCRs recognized epitopes lying outside the regions that are mutated in the B.1.351 and B.1.1.7 variants. A significant rise in spike-specific TCR breadth and depth was observed after two AZD1222 doses relative to day 0 and relative to MenACWY recipients.

The sample's time point label, decoded: baseline before first vaccination. In the paper's terms, the treatment or condition label means: meningococcal conjugate vaccine given as trial control. Samples from vaccinated people were obtained from the UK trials COV001 and COV002, which included a single-blind randomized controlled phase 2/3 trial of AZD1222 (ChAdOx1 nCoV-19) in healthy adults. Trial participant PBMC samples were collected at day 0 and day 28 after the second dose for TCRbeta chain sequencing. This clone was seen once. Its antigen is still unknown. There are no base qualities to consult, and no much larger clone falls within one base. Per the germline V gene (reference sequence), LNHDA is the CDR1 and SQIVND is the CDR2. V and J are truncated by 7 bases and 4 bases respectively, leaving an intervening sequence of 8 bases. The CDR3 numbers 12 residues from cysteine through phenylalanine. Only the CDR3 part of the read is kept: 36 bases, read in frame from the first base.

The CDR3 regions of human TCRbeta chains were analyzed by immunosequencing. For the original study's pipeline: TCRs in the repertoires were matched against a reference library of SARS-CoV-2-specific TCRs that had been generated with the MIRA antigen-specificity platform. Breadth was defined as the fraction of unique TCRs that were SARS-CoV-2-associated. Depth was defined as the fraction of total T cells that were SARS-CoV-2-associated. Using the MIRA data, each spike-specific TCR was assigned both to the spike region to which the TCR was reactive and to a CD4 or CD8 class. Log10-transformed breadth and depth values were compared by one-way ANOVA with Sidak's multiple comparisons tests. In its TCRdb copy, this immuneACCESS table keeps in-frame sequences only and misses some clones. Where compared with another copy, unresolved V genes explain less than half of these, and the others have no known cause. The DNA gave D and trimming, while V, J and clone size come from that table. In all, the sample holds about 220,000 clones, and roughly 91% of those were seen once. The ten top clones hold roughly 1% of the sample.

The sequence came from an adult in good health. Rearrangement joined TRBV19 to TRBJ1-5; the D gene cannot be named for sure. The source was peripheral blood, collected on day 0 of MenACWY control vaccination. The sequence in DNA is TGTGCCAGTAATCAAGGGAATCAGCCCCAGCATTTT. Translated, it gives CASNQGNQPQHF.